Below, 20 T cell receptor beta chains from the same sample are listed, as sequenced in a study of T cells in Graves' hyperthyroidism and ophthalmopathy. TCR beta CDR3 region amplification was performed from RNA transcripts. HTBI primers were used for first-round RT-PCR of the TCR CDR3. A single record per CDR3 protein comes from TCRdb applying MiXCR to the multiplex PCR reads. The sample contains fewer than 650,000 distinct CDR3 sequences, about 45% of which appear only once. Sequenced material: peripheral blood or thyroid tissue (not recorded which). Receptors originate from an adult woman with Graves' disease, either hyperthyroidism or ophthalmopathy (not recorded which).

The chain couples TRBV6-1 to TRBJ2-5; 8 nucleotides agree with TRBD1. Germline V lookup: CDR1 MNHNS, CDR2 SASEGT. This CDR3 has 16 residues. With V trimmed by 5 bases and J by 0 bases, 8 bases remained unmatched. In DNA, the CDR3 is TGTGCCAGCAGTTTGGGCACAGGGGGATACCAAGAGACCCAGTACTTC. This translates into CASSLGTGGYQETQYF.

The chain has TRBV6-1 and TRBJ1-1; D uncertain. The V end was cut by 4 bases, the J end by 2 bases, with 14 bases between. Germline CDR1 MNHNS, CDR2 SASEGT. The CDR3 sequence is 15 residues long. CDR3 sequence: CASSAFVTVNTEAFF. The CDR3 nucleotides are TGTGCCAGCAGTGCGTTTGTAACCGTAAACACTGAAGCTTTCTTT.

The J gene is TRBJ1-5, the V gene TRBV9, with D perhaps TRBD1 (5 bases). Between the trimmed V and J ends, which lost 3 bases and 14 bases, there was a span of 18 bases. The CDR3 spans 13 residues. Germline values: CDR1 SGDLS, CDR2 YYNGEE. The CDR3 loop reads CASSGDFRSPEHF. The CDR3 DNA reads TGTGCCAGCAGCGGGGACTTTAGATCACCGGAGCATTTT. Looking up the rest from reference TRBV9 and TRBJ1-5 gives the full variable domain: DSGVTQTPKHLITATGQRVTLRCSPRSGDLSVYWYQQSLDQGLQFLIQYYNGEERAKGNILERFSAQQFPDLHSELNLSSLELGDSALYFCASSGDFRSPEHFGDGTRLSIL.

The table lists this clonotype with many counts. The chain joins TRBV7-2 to TRBJ2-7, with 9 nucleotides matching TRBD2. The length of the CDR3 is 14 residues. Germline CDR1 SGHTA, CDR2 FQGNSA. The J segment lost 4 bases and the V segment lost 1 base, leaving 2 bases of the junction unmatched. The DNA for the CDR3 is TGTGCCAGCAGCTTAGACGCGGGAGGGTACGAGCAGTACTTC. It translates to CASSLDAGGYEQYF. The full variable domain, in which reference TRBV7-2 and TRBJ2-7 provide the parts outside the CDR3, is GAGVSQSPSNKVTEKGKDVELRCDPISGHTALYWYRQSLGQGLEFLIYFQGNSAPDKSGLPSDRFSAERTGGSVSTLTIQRTQQEDSAVYLCASSLDAGGYEQYFGPGTRLTVT.

This clonotype has a count of ten or more. This chain links TRBV20-1 with TRBJ1-1; D unclear. The germline V and J ends were trimmed by 0 bases and 2 bases, with 10 bases remaining between them. From germline, CDR1 is DFQATT and CDR2 SNEGSKA (reference sequence). The CDR3 has 14 residues. CDR3: CSARDGGYNTEAFF. In nucleotides, the CDR3 is TGCAGTGCTAGAGATGGAGGGTATAACACTGAAGCTTTCTTT.

This sequence joins TRBV7-3 and TRBJ2-5; either TRBD1 or TRBD2 may fit D (5 bases each). The CDR3 spans 14 residues. The germline V gene has CDR1 SGHTA and CDR2 FQGTGA. Deletions cut 4 bases from V and 5 bases from J, with 14 bases between. CDR3 nucleotide sequence: TGTGCCAGCAGCTCTACGGGACCTCGGGAGACCCAGTACTTC. Translation: CASSSTGPRETQYF.

About this clonotype: The final CDR3 position lacks the conserved phenylalanine or tryptophan, pointing to a likely read error. The chain has TRBV29-1 and TRBJ2-5; D ambiguous. V was pared by 4 bases and J by 3 bases, with 9 bases between. This CDR3 is 12 amino acids long. The germline gives CDR1 SQVTM, CDR2 ANQGSEA. CDR3 sequence (DNA): TGCAGCGTTGGGCAGTATAAAGAGACCCAGTACTTG. This translates into CSVGQYKETQYL.

The CDR3: CATSTETSGKETQYF. The DNA for the CDR3 is TGTGCCACCAGCACCGAGACTAGCGGGAAAGAGACCCAGTACTTC. V is TRBV15 and J is TRBJ2-5, with TRBD2 matching 11 bases. The trim removed 4 bases at V and 3 bases at J, leaving 4 bases unmatched. The CDR3 has 15 amino acids. The V gene's germline CDR1 is LNHNV and CDR2 YYDKDF (reference sequence).

In this sample, this clonotype turned up a few times. A clone one base away is much larger, so this may be a read error. CDR3 DNA: TGTGCCCGTAGTATCCGGCAGGGTGAGGTCACTGAAGCTTTCTTT. Translating gives CARSIRQGEVTEAFF. The chain has TRBV19 and TRBJ1-1; TRBD1 is a possible D gene (5 bases). Germline loops: CDR1 LNHDA, CDR2 SQIVND (reference sequence). The CDR3 covers 15 residues.

The V call is TRBV29-1, the J call TRBJ1-2; 7 nucleotides align to TRBD1. J gave up 4 bases and V 7 bases, and 12 bases lay outside the gene matches. CDR3 length: 14 residues. Germline assignment: CDR1 SQVTM and CDR2 ANQGSEA. The CDR3 region has the DNA TGCAGCGCTTCAGCCGGGACAGCGGGCTATGGCTACACCTTC. Encoded protein: CSASAGTAGYGYTF.

The V call is TRBV9, the J call TRBJ2-5; 12 bases agree with TRBD1. The junction had 5 bases not matched to a gene; V was cut back by 3 bases and J by 2 bases. The CDR3 contains 16 residues. From germline, CDR1 is SGDLS and CDR2 YYNGEE. The DNA for the CDR3 is TGTGCCAGCAGCGCGGGACAGGGGGCGTTTCAAGAGACCCAGTACTTC. It codes for CASSAGQGAFQETQYF.

The CDR3 nucleotides are TGTGCCAGCGCCACAGATGAGTATGGCTACACCTTC. Residues: CASATDEYGYTF. V and J are TRBV28 and TRBJ1-2, with no clear D. CDR3 size: 12 residues. V lost 8 bases and J lost 5, with 12 bases in between. Germline V gene sequence: CDR1 MDHEN, CDR2 SYDVKM.

This clonotype appeared many times. The V and J genes are TRBV7-2 and TRBJ2-2; no clear D gene. Trimming stripped 1 base from V and 5 bases from J, with 8 bases between. Germline V gives CDR1 SGHTA, CDR2 FQGNSA. This CDR3 contains 14 residues. This chain's CDR3 is CASSLVAETGELFF. The CDR3 DNA reads TGTGCCAGCAGCTTAGTCGCGGAGACCGGGGAGCTGTTTTTT.

The genes are TRBV7-9 and TRBJ1-2, with TRBD1 as a possible D gene (5 bases). Per the germline V gene, CDR1 is SEHNR and CDR2 is FQNEAQ (reference sequence). The V end was cut by 2 bases, the J end by 5 bases, with 15 bases between. The CDR3 consists of 15 residues. The CDR3 here is CASSLPSPGWYGYTF. The CDR3 nucleotides are TGTGCCAGCAGCTTACCCTCCCCAGGGTGGTATGGCTACACCTTC. Full variable domain (rest looked up from reference TRBV7-9 and TRBJ1-2): DTGVSQNPRHKITKRGQNVTFRCDPISEHNRLYWYRQTLGQGPEFLTYFQNEAQLEKSRLLSDRFSAERPKGSFSTLEIQRTEQGDSAMYLCASSLPSPGWYGYTFGSGTRLTVV.

The chain joins TRBV7-9 to TRBJ1-5; tentative D call: TRBD1 (5 bases). This CDR3 has 17 amino acids. Per germline, CDR1 SEHNR and CDR2 FQNEAQ (reference sequence). Trimming cost V 1 base and J 5 bases, with 18 bases left between them. The CDR3 sequence is CASSLVGSGRPHQPQHF. In DNA, the CDR3 is TGTGCCAGCAGCTTAGTTGGGTCGGGACGACCCCATCAGCCCCAGCATTTT.

The V gene is TRBV7-9, the J gene TRBJ1-2, with D perhaps matching TRBD1 (6 bases). The CDR3 loop spans 15 amino acids. Trimming left V 5 bases short and J 3 bases short, with 16 bases between. Germline-derived CDR1 and CDR2 are SEHNR and FQNEAQ (reference sequence). This chain's CDR3 is CASSAIRGRDYGYTF. For the CDR3, the DNA is TGTGCCAGCAGCGCGATCCGGGGGCGAGACTATGGCTACACCTTC.

This clonotype came up once. V and J are TRBV2 and TRBJ2-2; TRBD2 is a possible D gene (6 bases). There are 13 residues in the CDR3. Trimming removed 7 bases from V and 1 base from J, with 7 bases in between. The germline gives CDR1 SNHLY, CDR2 FYNNEI. In DNA form, the CDR3 reads TGTGCCAGCACGGAGGGGAACACCGGGGAGCTGTTTTTT. It codes for CASTEGNTGELFF.

The chain combines TRBV7-8 with TRBJ1-2; D is uncertain. The ends were cut back, 5 bases at V and 13 bases at J, with 14 bases in the middle. The CDR3 covers 11 residues. In germline, CDR1 is SGHVS, CDR2 FQNEAQ. The CDR3 DNA is TGTGCCAGCAGCCTGACTAGCGGGTTCACCTTC. Translated, it gives CASSLTSGFTF.

This clonotype was counted ten times or more. CDR3 nucleotides: TGCAGTGCTAGAATACACAGGGGGATCAGCAATCAGCCCCAGCATTTT. Amino acids: CSARIHRGISNQPQHF. The chain employs TRBV20-1 and TRBJ1-5; 8 positions agree with TRBD1. The CDR3 consists of 16 residues. Germline CDR1 DFQATT, CDR2 SNEGSKA (reference sequence). V lost 2 bases and J lost 1; bases outside the gene matches: 7.

The chain carries TRBV11-2 and TRBJ1-6, with TRBD1 as a possible D gene (6 bases). V shed 0 bases and J shed 6 bases, with 21 bases lying between them. This CDR3 contains 19 residues. The germline gives CDR1 SGHAT, CDR2 FQNNGV. In nucleotides, the CDR3 is TGTGCCAGCAGCTTAGATGGTCTGGGGGCGGCGGCGTTTAATTCACCCCTCCACTTT. Its translation is CASSLDGLGAAAFNSPLHF.